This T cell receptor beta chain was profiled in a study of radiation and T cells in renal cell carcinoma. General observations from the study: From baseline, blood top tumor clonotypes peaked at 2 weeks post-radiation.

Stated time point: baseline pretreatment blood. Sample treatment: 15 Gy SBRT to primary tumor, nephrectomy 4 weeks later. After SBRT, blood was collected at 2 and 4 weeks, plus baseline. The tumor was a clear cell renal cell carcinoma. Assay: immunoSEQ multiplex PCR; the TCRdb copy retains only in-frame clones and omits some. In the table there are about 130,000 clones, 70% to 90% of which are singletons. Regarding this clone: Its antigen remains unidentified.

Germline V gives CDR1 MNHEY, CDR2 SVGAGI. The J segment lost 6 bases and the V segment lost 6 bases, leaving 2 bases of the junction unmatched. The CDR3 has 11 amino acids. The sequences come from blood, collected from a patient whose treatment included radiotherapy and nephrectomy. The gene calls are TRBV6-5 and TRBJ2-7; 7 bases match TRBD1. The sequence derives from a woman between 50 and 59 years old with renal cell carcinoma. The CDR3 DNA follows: TGTGCCAGCAGCACAGGGGTCGAGCAGTACTTC. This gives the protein CASSTGVEQYF.